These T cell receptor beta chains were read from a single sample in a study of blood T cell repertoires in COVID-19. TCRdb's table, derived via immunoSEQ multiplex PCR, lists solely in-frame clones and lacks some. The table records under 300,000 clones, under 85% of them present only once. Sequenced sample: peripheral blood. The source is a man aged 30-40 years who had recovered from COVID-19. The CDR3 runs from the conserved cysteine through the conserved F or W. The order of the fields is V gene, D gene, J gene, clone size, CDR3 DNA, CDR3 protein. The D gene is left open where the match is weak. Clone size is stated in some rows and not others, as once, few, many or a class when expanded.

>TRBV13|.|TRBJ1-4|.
TGTGCCAGCAGCAAGGGGCATGAAAAACTGTTTTTT
CASSKGHEKLFF
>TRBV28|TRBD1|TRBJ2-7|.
TGTGCCAGCAGTTTCAACAGGGGTTTGTACGAGCAGTACTTC
CASSFNRGLYEQYF
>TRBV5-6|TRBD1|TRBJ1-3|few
TGTGCCAGCAGCCCGCTCCGGACAGGAAGGCCTGGAAACACCATATATTTT
CASSPLRTGRPGNTIYF
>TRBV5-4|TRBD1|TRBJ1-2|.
TGTGCCAGCAGGTTGGGACAGGGCACGCGGGGCTACACCTTC
CASRLGQGTRGYTF
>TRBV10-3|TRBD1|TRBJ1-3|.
TGTGCCATCAGCCGGACCTTTCCCCGGGACAGCTCTGGAAACACCATATATTTT
CAISRTFPRDSSGNTIYF
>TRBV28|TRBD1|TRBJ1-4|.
TGTGCCAGTACCCGGACAGGCTTGAATGAAAAACTGTTTTTT
CASTRTGLNEKLFF
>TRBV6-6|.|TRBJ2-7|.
TGTGCCAGCACAGCGAAAGATGGATACGAGCAGTACTTC
CASTAKDGYEQYF
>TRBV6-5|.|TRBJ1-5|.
TGTGCCAGCACTACAGATAGCAATCAGCCCCAGCATTTT
CASTTDSNQPQHF
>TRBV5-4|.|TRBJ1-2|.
TGTGCCAGCACTCTGGGGGGAGGGGACTATGGCTACACCTTC
CASTLGGGDYGYTF
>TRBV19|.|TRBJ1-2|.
TGTGCCAGTAGTCCCGGGGGTTTAAGGGATTATGGCTACACCTTC
CASSPGGLRDYGYTF
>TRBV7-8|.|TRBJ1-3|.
TGTGCCAGCAGCTTATCGACAGACTCTGGAAACACCATATATTTT
CASSLSTDSGNTIYF
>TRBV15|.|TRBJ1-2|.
TGTGCCACCAGCACCCCCAGTAGACTACAATATGGCTACACCTTC
CATSTPSRLQYGYTF
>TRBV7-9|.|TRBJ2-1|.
TGTGCCAGCAGCTTAGGCGGTTTCGATGAGCAGTTCTTC
CASSLGGFDEQFF
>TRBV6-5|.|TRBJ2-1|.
TGTGCCAGCAGTTACTCGAGGCGGGGAACAGGTGTCTTC
CASSYSRRGTGVF
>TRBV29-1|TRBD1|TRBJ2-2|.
TGCAGCGTTGAAGAGGATAGGGACAGTCGGACCGGGGAGCTGTTTTTT
CSVEEDRDSRTGELFF
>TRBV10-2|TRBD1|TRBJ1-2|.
TGCGCCAGCAGTGAGTTGACAGGGAGCTATGGCTACACCTTC
CASSELTGSYGYTF
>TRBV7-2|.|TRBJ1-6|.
TGTGCCAGCAGCTCAACAGGGAATTCACCCCTCCACTTT
CASSSTGNSPLHF
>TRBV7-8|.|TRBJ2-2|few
TGTGCCAGCAGCTTAAGGGCGGGCACCGGGGAGCTGTTTTTT
CASSLRAGTGELFF
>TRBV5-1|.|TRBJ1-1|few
TGCGCCAGCAGCTTGGCGGTTGAGAACACTGAAGCTTTCTTT
CASSLAVENTEAFF
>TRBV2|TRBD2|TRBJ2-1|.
TGTGCCAGCAGCCCATCTTCAGCGGGGGGATCAAGAAATGAGCAGTTCTTC
CASSPSSAGGSRNEQFF
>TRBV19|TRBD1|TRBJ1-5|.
TGTGCCAGTAGTGCCGACAGGGGGGATCAGCCCCAGCATTTT
CASSADRGDQPQHF
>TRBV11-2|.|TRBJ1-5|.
TGTGCCAGCAGCTTACAGGGAAGCAATCAGCCCCAGCATTTT
CASSLQGSNQPQHF
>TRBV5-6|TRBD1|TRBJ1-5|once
TGTGCCAGCAGACGACAGGGGGCTTTAATCCAGCATTTT
CASRRQGALIQHF
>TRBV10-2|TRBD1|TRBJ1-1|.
TGCGCCAGCAGATGGGACAGATTGAACACTGAAGCTTTCTTT
CASRWDRLNTEAFF
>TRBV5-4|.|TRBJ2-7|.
TGTGCCAGCAGCCAGGACAGTCGCGAGCAGTACTTC
CASSQDSREQYF
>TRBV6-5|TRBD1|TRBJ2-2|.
TGTGCCAGCAGCAGGACAGGGACCGGGGAGCTGTTTTTT
CASSRTGTGELFF
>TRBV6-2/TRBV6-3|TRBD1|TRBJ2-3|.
TGTGCCAGCAGCCTTGTTCTTGGACAGGGGGCGTTCCAGTATTTT
CASSLVLGQGAFQYF
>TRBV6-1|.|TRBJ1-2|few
TGTGCCAGCAGTGAGGGGGGAGTACTCTATGGCTACACCTTC
CASSEGGVLYGYTF
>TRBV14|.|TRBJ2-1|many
TGTGCCAGCAGAGGACAGACTTACAATGAGCAGTTCTTC
CASRGQTYNEQFF
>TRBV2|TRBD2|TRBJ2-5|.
TGTGCCAGCCGGGAGGATCTTGGGGAGACCCAGTACTTC
CASREDLGETQYF
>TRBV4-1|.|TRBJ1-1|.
TGCGCCAGCAGCCAAGAAGGGGGACAAGCTGAAGCTTTCTTT
CASSQEGGQAEAFF
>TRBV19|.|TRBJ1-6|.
TGTGCCAGTAGTATAGGGGCAGGGGATTCACCCCTCCACTTT
CASSIGAGDSPLHF
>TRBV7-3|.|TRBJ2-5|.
TGTGCCAGCAGCTTAGCTAGATTAGAGACCCAGTACTTC
CASSLARLETQYF
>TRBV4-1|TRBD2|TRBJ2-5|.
TGCGCCAGCAGCCGAAGGCCCGGAGGAGCGGGGGAAGAGACCCAGTACTTC
CASSRRPGGAGEETQYF
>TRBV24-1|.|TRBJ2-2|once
TGTGCCACTCAGTCGTCGTCAAGCGGGGAGCTGTTTTTT
CATQSSSSGELFF
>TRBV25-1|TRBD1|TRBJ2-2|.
TGTGCCAGCACTCCGACAGGGTTGAGGGCCGGGGAGCTGTTTTTT
CASTPTGLRAGELFF